The 5 T cell receptor beta chains below were found in one sample sequenced in a study of early T cells in non-severe SARS-CoV-2 infection. Each CDR3 protein is one row after TCRdb ran MiXCR on the 5' RACE reads. The sample shows over 45,000 distinct CDR3 sequences, roughly a tenth of them seen only once. Sample: whole blood. These receptors were taken from an adult who was a healthcare worker with PCR-confirmed SARS-CoV-2 infection or an uninfected control (not recorded which).

This clonotype was observed many times. J is TRBJ2-1 and V is TRBV27, with a tentative D call TRBD2 (5 bases). Germline CDR1 is MNHEY and CDR2 is SMNVEV (reference sequence). V gave up 5 bases and J gave up 2 bases, with 19 bases separating them. The CDR3 sequence is 17 residues long. In DNA, the CDR3 is TGTGCCAGCAGTCCCAACCCAGACTACCCGGCCTACAATGAGCAGTTCTTC. It translates to CASSPNPDYPAYNEQFF.

This clonotype has ten or more counts. DNA for the CDR3: TGTGCCAGCAGTTACCAGGGAAAGACCCAGTACTTC. Its protein product is CASSYQGKTQYF. This sequence joins TRBV6-2 or TRBV6-3 and TRBJ2-5; possible D gene TRBD1, 5 bases. The CDR3 length is 12 residues. Per the germline V gene, CDR1 is MNHEY and CDR2 is SVGEGT. The V end lost 2 bases, the J end lost 6 bases, and 7 bases lay between the germline ends.

This clonotype was observed at least ten times. The chain joins TRBV4-3 to TRBJ1-2, with 7 bases fitting TRBD1. Unmatched junction bases numbered 8, after V lost 3 bases and J lost 1 base. The CDR3 loop spans 16 amino acids. CDR1 and CDR2 from the germline V gene are LGHNA and YSLEER. The DNA for the CDR3 is TGCGCCAGCAGCCAGGGTACAGGGGAGGTTAACTATGGCTACACCTTC. Its translation: CASSQGTGEVNYGYTF.

In its sample, this clonotype was seen many times. The chain couples TRBV6-6 to TRBJ2-3; D is perhaps TRBD2 (5 bases). CDR3 length: 12 residues. V was trimmed by 7 bases and J by 3 bases, leaving 8 bases between them. CDR1 MNHNY and CDR2 SVGAGI come from the germline V gene (reference sequence). CDR3 amino acids: CASTRGTDTQYF. In DNA, the CDR3 is TGTGCCAGCACCCGAGGGACAGATACGCAGTATTTT.

In its sample, this clonotype was seen a few times. The chain carries TRBV29-1 and TRBJ2-1; TRBD2 is a possible D gene (5 bases). This CDR3 has 14 residues. V lost 2 bases to trimming and J lost 6 bases, with 14 bases between them. Germline V gene data show CDR1 as SQVTM and CDR2 as ANQGSEA. The CDR3 here is CSVEIRAGLNEQFF. The CDR3 DNA reads as TGCAGCGTTGAAATTAGGGCGGGCCTCAATGAGCAGTTCTTC.